The entry below describes one TCR beta chain. CDR1 and CDR2 from the germline V gene are LGHNA and YNFKEQ. Trimming removed 3 bases from V and 7 bases from J; junction bases left unmatched: 3. CDR3 length equals 14 residues. Generated by immunoSEQ multiplex PCR, the TCRdb table keeps only in-frame clones and is missing some. This sample has around 29,000 clones, with 93% found just once. At study entry, adolescents had tuberculin skin tests and IGRA screening. This record belongs to a study of T cells in tuberculosis. The chain couples TRBV4-2 to TRBJ2-4; TRBD1 aligns across 10 bases. This receptor was obtained from a donor aged 10-29 years with latent tuberculosis or without tuberculosis infection. The source material was PBMCs. In DNA, the CDR3 is TGTGCCAGCAGCCAGGGACAGGGGCGGAACATTCAGTACTTC. Translated: CASSQGQGRNIQYF.